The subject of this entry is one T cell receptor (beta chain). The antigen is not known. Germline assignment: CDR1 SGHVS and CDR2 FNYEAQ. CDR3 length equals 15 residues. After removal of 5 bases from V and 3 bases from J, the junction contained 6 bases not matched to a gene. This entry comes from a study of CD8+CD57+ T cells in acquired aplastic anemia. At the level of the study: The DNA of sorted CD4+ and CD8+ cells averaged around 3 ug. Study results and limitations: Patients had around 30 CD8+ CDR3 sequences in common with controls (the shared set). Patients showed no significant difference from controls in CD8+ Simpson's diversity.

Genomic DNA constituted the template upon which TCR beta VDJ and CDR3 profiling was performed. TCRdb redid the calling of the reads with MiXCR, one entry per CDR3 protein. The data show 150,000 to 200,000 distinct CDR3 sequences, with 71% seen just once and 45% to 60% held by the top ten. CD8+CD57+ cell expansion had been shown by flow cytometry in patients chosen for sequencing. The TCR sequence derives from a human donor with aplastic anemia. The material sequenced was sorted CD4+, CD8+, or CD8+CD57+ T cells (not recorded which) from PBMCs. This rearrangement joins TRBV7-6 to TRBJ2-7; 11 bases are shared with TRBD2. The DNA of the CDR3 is TGTGCCAGCAGCCCCACTAGCGGGAGCTTCTACGAGCAGTACTTC. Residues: CASSPTSGSFYEQYF.